Listed below are T cell receptor beta chains from one sample, sequenced in a study of vaccination effects on CD4 cells after COVID-19. Their antigen targets remain unknown. Data came from immunoSEQ multiplex PCR; TCRdb stores just in-frame clones and leaves some out. The sample yields some 31,000 clones, roughly 72% seen once. This specimen was CD4+ T cells from PBMCs cultured with HCoV-OC43 spike peptides, taken before COVID-19 vaccination. The source is a human donor who received a COVID-19 vaccine. Both conserved end residues are part of each CDR3.

j_call,v_call,cdr3_aa
TRBJ2-7,TRBV27,CASSYRTGPSYEQYF
TRBJ1-1,TRBV7-2,CASSPAGGRLLGTEAFF
TRBJ2-1,TRBV6-9,CASTTRIDRGNEQFF
TRBJ1-2,TRBV19,CASRPTTVTNYGYTF
TRBJ2-1,TRBV27,CASSLWGTGAFSYNEQFF
TRBJ1-1,TRBV12-5,CASGLEANTEAFF
TRBJ2-3,TRBV6-6,CASRHPGGRSADTQYF
TRBJ1-6,TRBV30,CAWSVMDRRDSPLHF
TRBJ1-1,TRBV19,CASSTPRGGGTEAFF
TRBJ1-2,TRBV28,CASRRPDRLYGYTF
TRBJ2-1,TRBV5-1,CASSEGQGAYNEQFF
TRBJ2-1,TRBV7-2,CASSLLSTHNEQFF
TRBJ2-3,TRBV6-5,CASTQHTTDTQYF
TRBJ2-3,TRBV18,CASSSWGGQTDTQYF
TRBJ2-1,TRBV5-6,CASSTRQSSYNEQFF
TRBJ1-1,TRBV2,CASRRDTEAFF
TRBJ2-7,TRBV5-1,CASSLTATSYEQYF
TRBJ2-1,TRBV10-1,CASSTTRDSLLGGEQFF
TRBJ2-2,TRBV11-3,CASTVGGGELFF
TRBJ1-3,TRBV6-5,CASKEGPVSGNTIYF
TRBJ2-1,TRBV5-1,CASSLRLGYNEQFF
TRBJ1-1,TRBV7-8,CASSPFDRGNEAFF
TRBJ2-5,TRBV7-9,CASSLEQYQETQYF
TRBJ2-7,TRBV27,CASSLWLAGGSYEQYF
TRBJ1-3,TRBV30,CACQQPGQGNTIYF
TRBJ2-7,TRBV6-5,CASSQIGVQGYEQYF
TRBJ2-1,TRBV7-2,CASSVVVEQFF
TRBJ1-2,TRBV6-5,CASSYTQGNYGYTF
TRBJ2-1,TRBV28,CASSLNYEQFF
TRBJ2-1,TRBV20-1,CSATQGHEQFF
TRBJ2-7,TRBV18,CASSPGLAGSEQYF
TRBJ2-5,TRBV2,CASSRETQYF
TRBJ1-6,TRBV6-1,CASSDRRSAGTNSPLHF
TRBJ2-3,TRBV19,CASSRGGTDTQYF
TRBJ2-3,TRBV11-3,CASSLTDTFTDTQYF
TRBJ1-1,TRBV14,CASSPGGTAAFF
TRBJ2-2,TRBV6-1,CASSETNTGELFF
TRBJ1-1,TRBV30,CAWSVHGVTEAFF
TRBJ2-1,TRBV4-2,CASSPLGTSGADEQFF
TRBJ2-7,TRBV7-2,CASSLGQGQGLHEQYF
TRBJ1-1,TRBV19,CASLRDRFSGAFF
TRBJ2-7,TRBV28,CASASGSFDEQYF
TRBJ1-2,TRBV12-3/TRBV12-4,CASSEGYGYTF
TRBJ2-7,TRBV29-1,CSVIEGGAYEQYF
TRBJ1-2,TRBV6-5,CASRTGAYYGYTF
TRBJ2-2,TRBV7-3,CASSNLAGATGELFF
TRBJ1-2,TRBV30,CASGQGQRGHGYTF
TRBJ2-1,TRBV2,CASSATSWEQFF
TRBJ1-5,TRBV19,CASSILQAAASNQPQHF
TRBJ2-5,TRBV5-4,CASSPKAGGLQETQYF
TRBJ1-4,TRBV7-2,CASSLGTASNEKLFF
TRBJ1-1,TRBV28,CASTPRGPRGTEAFF
TRBJ2-3,TRBV9,CASSVATSGSTDTQYF
TRBJ2-3,TRBV4-3,CASSHPGEDTQYF
TRBJ1-5,TRBV4-2,CASSQGEALDQPQHF
TRBJ2-6,TRBV9,CASSPRQGTNSGANVLTF
TRBJ2-3,TRBV9,CASSVGPGDRTDTQYF
TRBJ2-2,TRBV7-9,CASSLVRGANTGELFF
TRBJ1-2,TRBV5-1,CASSLAGRTATYGYTF
TRBJ1-3,TRBV3-1/TRBV3-2,CASSPWGGNTIYF